A selection of T cell receptor beta chains follows, all from one sample in a study of blood T cell repertoires in COVID-19. The data were produced by immunoSEQ multiplex PCR, yet TCRdb's version contains in-frame clones alone and is incomplete. Of about 78,000 clones in the sample, about 89% were seen once. The sequenced sample was peripheral blood. Receptor source: a woman in her sixties with acute or convalescent COVID-19. The CDR3 runs from the conserved cysteine through the conserved F or W. The order of the fields is CDR3 protein, CDR3 DNA, D gene, J gene, clone size, V gene. A D gene is named only where the DNA matches it firmly. Size is stated for part of the rows, as once, few or many counts, or as a class when the clone is expanded.

CASSPLLQETQYF TGTGCCAGCTCACCACTACTCCAAGAGACCCAGTACTTC NA TRBJ2-5 NA TRBV18
CASSQMFTGGADTQYF TGTGCCAGCAGCCAAATGTTTACGGGGGGGGCGGATACGCAGTATTTT TRBD2 TRBJ2-3 NA TRBV3-1/TRBV3-2
CASSEETRSSYNEQFF TGTGCCAGCAGCGAGGAGACTCGGAGCTCCTACAATGAGCAGTTCTTC NA TRBJ2-1 NA TRBV21-1
CASSLGDRVMAAGAGTQYF TGCGCCAGCAGCTTGGGGGACAGGGTTATGGCTGCGGGGGCCGGGACCCAGTACTTC TRBD1 TRBJ2-5 NA TRBV5-1
CASSVAWQGAGNTIYF TGTGCCAGCAGCGTAGCTTGGCAGGGGGCTGGAAACACCATATATTTT TRBD1 TRBJ1-3 NA TRBV9
CASSVGGSYNEQFF TGTGCCAGCAGCGTCGGCGGTAGCTACAATGAGCAGTTCTTC NA TRBJ2-1 NA TRBV9
CASSLEGTGNYGYTF TGTGCCAGCAGCTTAGAAGGGACAGGGAACTATGGCTACACCTTC TRBD1 TRBJ1-2 few TRBV7-2
CASSGGSYGYTF TGTGCCAGCTCCGGCGGGAGCTATGGCTACACCTTC NA TRBJ1-2 NA TRBV5-6
CASSHWGTGVETEAFF TGTGCCAGCAGTCACTGGGGGACAGGGGTTGAGACTGAAGCTTTCTTT TRBD1 TRBJ1-1 NA TRBV27
CASKGGTNTEAFF TGTGCCAGTAAGGGGGGGACGAACACTGAAGCTTTCTTT NA TRBJ1-1 NA TRBV19
CASSVNREGSPLHF TGTGCCAGCAGTGTCAACAGGGAGGGATCACCCCTCCACTTT NA TRBJ1-6 NA TRBV2
CASSMPTSYEQYF TGTGCCAGTAGTATGCCGACATCCTACGAGCAGTACTTC NA TRBJ2-7 NA TRBV19
CASSPATGYTEAFF TGTGCCAGCAGTCCGGCCACAGGTTACACTGAAGCTTTCTTT NA TRBJ1-1 NA TRBV28
CSASPGGGKKGGELFF TGCAGTGCTAGTCCCGGCGGGGGGAAGAAGGGCGGGGAGCTGTTTTTT TRBD2 TRBJ2-2 NA TRBV20-1
CASSTRTSYNEQFF TGTGCCAGCAGCACGCGGACATCCTACAATGAGCAGTTCTTC NA TRBJ2-1 NA TRBV5-4
CASSSAGDRTDTQYF TGTGCCAGCAGCTCAGCGGGGGACCGCACAGATACGCAGTATTTT TRBD2 TRBJ2-3 NA TRBV3-1/TRBV3-2
CASSQQAGDTEAFF TGTGCCAGCAGCCAACAGGCGGGGGACACTGAAGCTTTCTTT NA TRBJ1-1 NA TRBV3-1/TRBV3-2
CASSLSIPLAGEDSYEQYF TGTGCCAGCAGTTTATCGATACCATTAGCGGGGGAGGACTCCTACGAGCAGTACTTC TRBD2 TRBJ2-7 NA TRBV27
CASSVGGTGGSKEQFF TGTGCCAGCAGCGTAGGTGGTACAGGGGGAAGTAAGGAGCAGTTCTTC TRBD1 TRBJ2-1 NA TRBV9
CASSLFVGTGTSYEQYF TGTGCCAGCAGTTTATTCGTGGGAACGGGAACCTCCTACGAGCAGTACTTC NA TRBJ2-7 NA TRBV27
CATSRMRQTNEKLFF TGTGCCACCAGCAGAATGCGACAGACGAATGAAAAACTGTTTTTT NA TRBJ1-4 NA TRBV15
CASSLGDRGVGQPQHF TGTGCCAGCAGTTTAGGGGACAGGGGGGTAGGGCAGCCCCAGCATTTT TRBD1 TRBJ1-5 NA TRBV27
CASSILRGTDYGYTF TGTGCCAGTAGTATATTAAGGGGTACGGACTATGGCTACACCTTC NA TRBJ1-2 NA TRBV19
CASRTLGGYTF TGTGCCAGCAGGACTCTCGGGGGCTACACCTTC NA TRBJ1-2 NA TRBV2
CASSPTLGGARGTEAFF TGTGCCAGCAGTCCTACACTCGGGGGGGCCCGTGGCACTGAAGCTTTCTTT NA TRBJ1-1 NA TRBV6-6
CASSEIRGISEAFF TGCGCCAGCAGTGAAATTAGGGGGATTTCTGAAGCTTTCTTT NA TRBJ1-1 NA TRBV10-1
CASSENRNQPQHF TGTGCCAGCAGCGAGAATCGCAATCAGCCCCAGCATTTT NA TRBJ1-5 once TRBV28
CASSLGQGSEQYF TGCGCCAGCAGCCTAGGACAGGGAAGCGAGCAGTACTTC TRBD1 TRBJ2-7 NA TRBV4-1
CASSQTGARNGYTF TGCGCCAGCAGCCAGACAGGGGCCAGGAATGGCTACACCTTC TRBD1 TRBJ1-2 NA TRBV4-1
CASSLPDTGELFF TGTGCCAGCAGCTTACCTGACACCGGGGAGCTGTTTTTT NA TRBJ2-2 NA TRBV13
CASSPWDSSSYNEQFF TGTGCCAGCAGTCCCTGGGACAGCAGCTCCTACAATGAGCAGTTCTTC TRBD1 TRBJ2-1 NA TRBV7-2
CASSQVRDSQQETQYF TGTGCCAGCAGCCAAGTTAGGGACAGCCAACAAGAGACCCAGTACTTC TRBD1 TRBJ2-5 NA TRBV3-1/TRBV3-2
CASSIDRAGGKETQYF TGTGCCAGTAGTATAGATCGAGCGGGAGGCAAAGAGACCCAGTACTTC TRBD2 TRBJ2-5 NA TRBV19